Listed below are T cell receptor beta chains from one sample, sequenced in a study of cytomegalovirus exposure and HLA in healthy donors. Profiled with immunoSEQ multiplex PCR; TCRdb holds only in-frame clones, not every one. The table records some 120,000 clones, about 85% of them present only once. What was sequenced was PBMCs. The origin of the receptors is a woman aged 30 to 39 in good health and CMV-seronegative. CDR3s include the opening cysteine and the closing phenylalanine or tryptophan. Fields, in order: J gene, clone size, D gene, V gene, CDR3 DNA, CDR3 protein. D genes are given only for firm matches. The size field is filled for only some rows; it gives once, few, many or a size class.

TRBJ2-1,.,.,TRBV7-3,TGTGCCAGCAGCTTATTTCCGGGGTCCTACAATGAGCAGTTCTTC,CASSLFPGSYNEQFF
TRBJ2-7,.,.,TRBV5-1,.,CASSFGPGYEQYF
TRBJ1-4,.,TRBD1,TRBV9,TGTGCCAGCAGCGCGACAGGGGGAGCTAATGAAAAACTGTTTTTT,CASSATGGANEKLFF
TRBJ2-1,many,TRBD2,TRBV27,TGTGCCAGCAGCCGTAGCGGGGGACTTTACAATGAGCAGTTCTTC,CASSRSGGLYNEQFF
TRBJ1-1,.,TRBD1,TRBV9,TGTGCCAGCAGCGCCAGGGGGCGCGACACTGAAGCTTTCTTT,CASSARGRDTEAFF
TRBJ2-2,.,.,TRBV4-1,TGCGCCAGCAGCCTTCCCATCAGGCGGGAGCTGTTTTTT,CASSLPIRRELFF
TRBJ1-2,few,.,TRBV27,TGTGCCAGCAGTTTGGGGGGGAACTATGGCTACACCTTC,CASSLGGNYGYTF
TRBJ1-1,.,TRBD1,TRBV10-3,TGTGCCATCAGAGCGGGACAGGGGACCACTGAAGCTTTCTTT,CAIRAGQGTTEAFF
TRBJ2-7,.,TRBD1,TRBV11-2,TGTGCCAGCAGCTTATATCGTGGACAGGGGGCATACGAGCAGTACTTC,CASSLYRGQGAYEQYF
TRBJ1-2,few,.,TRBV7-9,TGTGCCAGCAGCTTAGGCCAGGGGCGCAACTATGGCTACACCTTC,CASSLGQGRNYGYTF
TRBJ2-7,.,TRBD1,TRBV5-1,TGCGCCAGCAGCTCAGGACAGGGATGGAACGAGCAGTACTTC,CASSSGQGWNEQYF
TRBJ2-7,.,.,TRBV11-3,TGTGCCAGCAGCTTAGGGCCAGGTGGGCAAGTTGGCGAGCAGTACTTC,CASSLGPGGQVGEQYF
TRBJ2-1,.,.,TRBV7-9,TGTGCCAGCAGCTTAGAGATGGCTGAGCAGTTCTTC,CASSLEMAEQFF
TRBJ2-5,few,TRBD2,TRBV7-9,TGTGCCAGCCGCAAGGGGCCCAGCGGGGTTCAAGAGACCCAGTACTTC,CASRKGPSGVQETQYF
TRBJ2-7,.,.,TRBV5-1,TGCGCCAGCAGCTTGGAACAGTTCTACGAGCAGTACTTC,CASSLEQFYEQYF
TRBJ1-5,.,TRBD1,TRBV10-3,TGTGCCATCAGTGAACAGGGGCCCAATCAGCCCCAGCATTTT,CAISEQGPNQPQHF
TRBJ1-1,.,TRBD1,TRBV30,TGTGCCTGGAGGGGTGGACAGGGCAAGTTGAACACTGAAGCTTTCTTT,CAWRGGQGKLNTEAFF
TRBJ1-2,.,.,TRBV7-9,TGTGCCAGCAGCTTAAGGGGGACGGATGCCTACACCTTC,CASSLRGTDAYTF
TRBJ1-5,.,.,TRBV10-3,TGTGCCATCAGTACCGTGACAGGACCCATACCCCAGCATTTT,CAISTVTGPIPQHF
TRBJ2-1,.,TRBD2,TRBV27,TGTGCCAGCAGTTTCGTTACTAGCGGGGGTAGCTCCTACAATGAGCAGTTCTTC,CASSFVTSGGSSYNEQFF